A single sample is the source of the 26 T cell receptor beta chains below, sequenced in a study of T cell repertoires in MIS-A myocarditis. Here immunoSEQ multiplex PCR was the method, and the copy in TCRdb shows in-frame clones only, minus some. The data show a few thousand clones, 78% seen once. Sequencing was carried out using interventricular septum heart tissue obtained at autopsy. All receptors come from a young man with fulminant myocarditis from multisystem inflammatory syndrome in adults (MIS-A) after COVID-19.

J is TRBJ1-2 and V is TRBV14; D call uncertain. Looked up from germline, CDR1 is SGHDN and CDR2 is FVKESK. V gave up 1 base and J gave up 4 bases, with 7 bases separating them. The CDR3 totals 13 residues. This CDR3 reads CASSQGFAYGYTF. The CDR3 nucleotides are TGTGCCAGCAGCCAAGGTTTTGCCTATGGCTACACCTTC.

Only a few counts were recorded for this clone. CDR3: CSVKGDSNQPQHF. CDR3 nucleotides: TGCAGCGTCAAGGGGGATAGCAATCAGCCCCAGCATTTT. The rearrangement joins TRBV29-1 to TRBJ1-5, with D possibly TRBD1 on 6 matching bases. The CDR3 contains 13 residues. V lost 6 bases, J lost 0 bases, and 9 bases lay in between. The V gene's germline CDR1 is SQVTM and CDR2 ANQGSEA.

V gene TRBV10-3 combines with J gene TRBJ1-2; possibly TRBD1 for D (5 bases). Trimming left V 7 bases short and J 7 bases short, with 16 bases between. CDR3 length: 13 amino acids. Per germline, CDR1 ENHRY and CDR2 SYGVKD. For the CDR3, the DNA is TGTGCCATCACCCCGGACATAACACCTGGCTACACCTTC. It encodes CAITPDITPGYTF.

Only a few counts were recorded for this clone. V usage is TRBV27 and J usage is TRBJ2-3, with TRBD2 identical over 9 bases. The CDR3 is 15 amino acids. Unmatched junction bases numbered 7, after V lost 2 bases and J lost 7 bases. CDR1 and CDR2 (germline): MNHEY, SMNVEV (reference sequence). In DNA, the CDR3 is TGTGCCAGCAGTTTAGGGCGGGGGGGCCCGAATACGCAGTATTTT. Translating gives CASSLGRGGPNTQYF.

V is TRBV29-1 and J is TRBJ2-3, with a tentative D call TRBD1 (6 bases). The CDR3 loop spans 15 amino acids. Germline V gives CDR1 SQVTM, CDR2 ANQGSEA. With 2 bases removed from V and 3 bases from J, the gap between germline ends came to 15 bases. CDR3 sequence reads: CSVEPDRSFTDTQYF. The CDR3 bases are TGCAGCGTTGAACCGGACAGAAGTTTTACAGATACGCAGTATTTT.

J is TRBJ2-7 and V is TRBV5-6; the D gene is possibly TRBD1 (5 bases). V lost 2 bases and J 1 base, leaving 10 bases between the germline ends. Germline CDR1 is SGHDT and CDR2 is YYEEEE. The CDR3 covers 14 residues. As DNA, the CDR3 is TGTGCCAGCAGCTTTAGACAGATATCCTACGAGCAGTACTTC. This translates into CASSFRQISYEQYF.

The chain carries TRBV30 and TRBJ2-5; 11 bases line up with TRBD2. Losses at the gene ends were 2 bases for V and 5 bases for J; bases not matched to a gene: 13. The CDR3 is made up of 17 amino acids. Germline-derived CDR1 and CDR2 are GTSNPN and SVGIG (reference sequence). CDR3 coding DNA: TGTGCCTGGAGTCCCCTCCCTAGCGGGGGGATTGTGGAGACCCAGTACTTC. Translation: CAWSPLPSGGIVETQYF.

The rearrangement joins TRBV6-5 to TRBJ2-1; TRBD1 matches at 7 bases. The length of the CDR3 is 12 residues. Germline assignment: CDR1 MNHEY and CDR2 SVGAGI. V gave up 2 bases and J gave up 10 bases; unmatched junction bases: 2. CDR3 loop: CASSYGGQEQFF. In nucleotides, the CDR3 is TGTGCCAGCAGTTACGGGGGACAGGAGCAGTTCTTC.

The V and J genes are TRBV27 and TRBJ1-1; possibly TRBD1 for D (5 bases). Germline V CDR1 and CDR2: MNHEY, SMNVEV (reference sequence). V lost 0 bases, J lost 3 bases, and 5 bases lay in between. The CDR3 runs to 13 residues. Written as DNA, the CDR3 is TGTGCCAGCAGTTTATCCAGGGACACTGAAGCTTTCTTT. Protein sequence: CASSLSRDTEAFF.

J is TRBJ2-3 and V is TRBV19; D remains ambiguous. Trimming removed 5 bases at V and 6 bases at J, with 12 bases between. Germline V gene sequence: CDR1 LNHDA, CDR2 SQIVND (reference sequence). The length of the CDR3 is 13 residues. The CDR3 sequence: CASSLLDSDTQYF. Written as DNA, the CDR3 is TGTGCCAGTAGTCTTCTAGACTCTGATACGCAGTATTTT.

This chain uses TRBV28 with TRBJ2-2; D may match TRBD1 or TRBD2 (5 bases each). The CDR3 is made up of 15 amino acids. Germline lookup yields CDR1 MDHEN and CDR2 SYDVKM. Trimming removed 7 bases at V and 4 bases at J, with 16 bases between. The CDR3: CASKAGTTLTGELFF. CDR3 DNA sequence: TGTGCCAGCAAGGCAGGGACCACTCTCACCGGGGAGCTGTTTTTT.

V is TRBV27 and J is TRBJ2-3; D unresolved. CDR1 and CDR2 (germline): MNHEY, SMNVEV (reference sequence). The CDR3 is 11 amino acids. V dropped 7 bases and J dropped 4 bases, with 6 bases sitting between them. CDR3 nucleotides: TGTGCCAGCACCGGGCCAGATACGCAGTATTTT. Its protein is CASTGPDTQYF.

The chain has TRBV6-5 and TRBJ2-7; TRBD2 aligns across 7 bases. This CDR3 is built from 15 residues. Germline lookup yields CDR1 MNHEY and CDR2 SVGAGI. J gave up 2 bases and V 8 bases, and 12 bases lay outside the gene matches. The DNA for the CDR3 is TGTGCCAGCTATTCGAGGGGCCGGGGGGCCTACGAGCAGTACTTC. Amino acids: CASYSRGRGAYEQYF.

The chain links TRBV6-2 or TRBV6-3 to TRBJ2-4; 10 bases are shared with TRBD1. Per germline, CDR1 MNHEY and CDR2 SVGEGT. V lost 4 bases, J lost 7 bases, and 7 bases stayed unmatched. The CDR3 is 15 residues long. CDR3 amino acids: CASSSTGGGFNIQYF. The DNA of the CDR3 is TGTGCCAGCAGTTCGACAGGGGGCGGTTTTAACATTCAGTACTTC.

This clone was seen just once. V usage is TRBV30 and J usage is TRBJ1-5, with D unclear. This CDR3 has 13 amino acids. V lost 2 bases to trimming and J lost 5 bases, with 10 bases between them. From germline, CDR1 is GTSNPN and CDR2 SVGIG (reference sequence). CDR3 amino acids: CAWSSSYYQPQHF. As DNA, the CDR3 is TGTGCCTGGAGTAGTTCATACTATCAGCCCCAGCATTTT.

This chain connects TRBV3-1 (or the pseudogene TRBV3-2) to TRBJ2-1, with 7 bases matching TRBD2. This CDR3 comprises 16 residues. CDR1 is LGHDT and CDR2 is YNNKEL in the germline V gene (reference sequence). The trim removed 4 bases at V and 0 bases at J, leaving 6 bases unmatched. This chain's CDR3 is CASSPPQRGSYNEQFF. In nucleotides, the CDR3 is TGTGCCAGCAGCCCCCCACAGCGGGGCTCCTACAATGAGCAGTTCTTC.

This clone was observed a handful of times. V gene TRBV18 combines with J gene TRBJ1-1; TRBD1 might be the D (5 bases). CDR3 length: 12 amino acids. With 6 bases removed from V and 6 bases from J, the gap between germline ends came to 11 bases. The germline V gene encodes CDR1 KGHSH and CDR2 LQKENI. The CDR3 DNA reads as TGTGCCAGCTCCCGGGGGGATCCTGAAGCTTTCTTT. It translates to CASSRGDPEAFF.

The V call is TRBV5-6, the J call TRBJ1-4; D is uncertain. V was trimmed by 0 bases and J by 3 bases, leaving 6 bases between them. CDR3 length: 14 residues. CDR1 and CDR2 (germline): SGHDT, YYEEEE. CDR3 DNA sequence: TGTGCCAGCAGCTTGGGAGCGGCTAATGAAAAACTGTTTTTT. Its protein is CASSLGAANEKLFF.

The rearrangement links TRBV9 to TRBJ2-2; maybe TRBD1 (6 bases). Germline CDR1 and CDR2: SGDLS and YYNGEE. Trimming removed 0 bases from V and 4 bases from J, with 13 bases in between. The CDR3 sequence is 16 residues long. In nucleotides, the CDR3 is TGTGCCAGCAGCGTAGTCAGGGGTCCGGGCACCGGGGAGCTGTTTTTT. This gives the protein CASSVVRGPGTGELFF.

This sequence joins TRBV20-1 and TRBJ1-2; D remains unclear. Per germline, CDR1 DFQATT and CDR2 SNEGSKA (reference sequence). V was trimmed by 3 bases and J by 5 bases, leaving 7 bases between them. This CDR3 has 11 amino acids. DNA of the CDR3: TGCAGTGCTAGTTCCCAGTATGGCTACACCTTC. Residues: CSASSQYGYTF.

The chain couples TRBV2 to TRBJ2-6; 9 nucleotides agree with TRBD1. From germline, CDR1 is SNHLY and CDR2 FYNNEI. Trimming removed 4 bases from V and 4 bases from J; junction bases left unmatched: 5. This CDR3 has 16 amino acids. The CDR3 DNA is TGTGCCAGCAGTGCTACAGGGGGCGCCGGGGCCAACGTCCTGACTTTC. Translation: CASSATGGAGANVLTF.

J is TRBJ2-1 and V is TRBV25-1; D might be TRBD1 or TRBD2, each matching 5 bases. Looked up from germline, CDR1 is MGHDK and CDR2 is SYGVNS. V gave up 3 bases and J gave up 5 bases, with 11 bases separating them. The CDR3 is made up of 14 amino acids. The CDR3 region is CASSDRDLDNEQFF. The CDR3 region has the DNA TGTGCCAGCAGTGACCGGGACCTCGACAATGAGCAGTTCTTC.

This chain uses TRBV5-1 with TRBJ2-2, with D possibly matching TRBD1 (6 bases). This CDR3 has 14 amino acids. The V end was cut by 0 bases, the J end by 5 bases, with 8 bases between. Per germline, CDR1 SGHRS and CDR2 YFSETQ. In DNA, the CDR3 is TGCGCCAGCAGCTTGGGACAGGAGACCGGGGAGCTGTTTTTT. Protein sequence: CASSLGQETGELFF.

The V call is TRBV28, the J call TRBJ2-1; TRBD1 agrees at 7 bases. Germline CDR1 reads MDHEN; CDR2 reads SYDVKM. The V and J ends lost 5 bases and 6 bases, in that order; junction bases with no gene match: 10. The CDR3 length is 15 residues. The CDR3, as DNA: TGTGCCAGCAGTACCGCCGGGACAGCGGTCAATGAGCAGTTCTTC. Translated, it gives CASSTAGTAVNEQFF. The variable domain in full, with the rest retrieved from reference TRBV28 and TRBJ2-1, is DVKVTQSSRYLVKRTGEKVFLECVQDMDHENMFWYRQDPGLGLRLIYFSYDVKMKEKGDIPEGYSVSREKKERFSLILESASTNQTSMYLCASSTAGTAVNEQFFGPGTRLTVL.

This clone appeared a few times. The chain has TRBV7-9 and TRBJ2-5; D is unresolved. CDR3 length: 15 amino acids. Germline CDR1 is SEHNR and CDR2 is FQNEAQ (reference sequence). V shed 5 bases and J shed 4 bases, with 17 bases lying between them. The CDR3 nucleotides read TGTGCCAGCAGCCCCTCCCCTAGGACCCCAGAGACCCAGTACTTC. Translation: CASSPSPRTPETQYF.

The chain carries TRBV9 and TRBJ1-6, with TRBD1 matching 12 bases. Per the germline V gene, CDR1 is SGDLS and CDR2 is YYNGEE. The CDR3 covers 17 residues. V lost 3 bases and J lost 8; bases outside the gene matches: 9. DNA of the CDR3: TGTGCCAGCAGCGCCGGGGACAGGGGGCGAGTAGATTCACCCCTCCACTTT. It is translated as CASSAGDRGRVDSPLHF.